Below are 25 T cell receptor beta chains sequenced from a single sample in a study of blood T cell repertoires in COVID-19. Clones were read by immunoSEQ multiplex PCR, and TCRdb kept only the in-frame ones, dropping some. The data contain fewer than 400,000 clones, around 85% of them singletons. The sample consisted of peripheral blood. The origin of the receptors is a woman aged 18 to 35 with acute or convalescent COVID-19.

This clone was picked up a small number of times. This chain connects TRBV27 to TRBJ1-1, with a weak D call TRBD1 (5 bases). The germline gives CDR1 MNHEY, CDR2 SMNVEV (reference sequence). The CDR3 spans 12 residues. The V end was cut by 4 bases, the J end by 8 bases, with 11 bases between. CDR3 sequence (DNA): TGTGCCAGCAGTTCCCCGGGGGTGGAAGCTTTCTTT. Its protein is CASSSPGVEAFF.

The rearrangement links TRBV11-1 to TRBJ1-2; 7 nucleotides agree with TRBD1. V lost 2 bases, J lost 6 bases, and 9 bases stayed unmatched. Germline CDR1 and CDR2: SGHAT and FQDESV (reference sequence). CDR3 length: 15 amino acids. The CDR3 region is CASSLTRGVLDGYTF. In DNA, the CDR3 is TGTGCCAGCAGCTTAACCAGGGGGGTCCTGGATGGCTACACCTTC.

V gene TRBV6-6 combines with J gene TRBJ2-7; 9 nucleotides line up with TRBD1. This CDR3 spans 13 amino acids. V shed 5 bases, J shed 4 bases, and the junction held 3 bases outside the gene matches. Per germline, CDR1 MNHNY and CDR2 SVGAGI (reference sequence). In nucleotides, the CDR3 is TGTGCCAGCAGTCACAGGGGGCTATACGAGCAGTACTTC. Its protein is CASSHRGLYEQYF.

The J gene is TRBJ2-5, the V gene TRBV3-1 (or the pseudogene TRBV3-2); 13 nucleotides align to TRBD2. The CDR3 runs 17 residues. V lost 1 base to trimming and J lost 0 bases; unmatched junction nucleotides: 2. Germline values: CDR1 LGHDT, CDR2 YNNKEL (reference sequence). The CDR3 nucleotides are TGTGCCAGCAGCCAAGCTGGACTAGCGGGGGACCAAGAGACCCAGTACTTC. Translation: CASSQAGLAGDQETQYF.

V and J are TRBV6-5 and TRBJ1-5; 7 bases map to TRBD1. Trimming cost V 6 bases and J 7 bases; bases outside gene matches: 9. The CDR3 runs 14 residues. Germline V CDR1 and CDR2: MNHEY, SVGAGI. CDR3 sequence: CASSLTGNSQPQHF. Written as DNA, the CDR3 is TGTGCCAGCAGCCTGACAGGGAACAGCCAGCCCCAGCATTTT.

The CDR3 protein is CAPWGAYEQYF. CDR3 sequence (DNA): TGTGCCCCATGGGGGGCCTACGAGCAGTACTTC. This chain links TRBV19 with TRBJ2-7, with D possibly being TRBD2 (6 bases). Trimming pared 11 bases from V and 2 bases from J, leaving 10 bases between. The CDR3 length is 11 residues. Per germline, CDR1 LNHDA and CDR2 SQIVND (reference sequence).

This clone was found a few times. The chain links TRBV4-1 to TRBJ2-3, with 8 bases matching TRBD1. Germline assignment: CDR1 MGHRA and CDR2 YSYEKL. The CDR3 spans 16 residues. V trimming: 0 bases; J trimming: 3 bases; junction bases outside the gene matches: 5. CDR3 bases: TGCGCCAGCAGCCAAGAGGCAGGGGGCTGGACAGATACGCAGTATTTT. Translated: CASSQEAGGWTDTQYF.

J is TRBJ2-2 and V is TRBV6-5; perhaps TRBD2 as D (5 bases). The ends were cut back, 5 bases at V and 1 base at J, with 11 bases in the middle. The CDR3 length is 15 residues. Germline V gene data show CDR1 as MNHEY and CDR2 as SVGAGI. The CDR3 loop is CASSRVGRNTGELFF. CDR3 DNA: TGTGCCAGCAGTCGCGTGGGGAGGAACACCGGGGAGCTGTTTTTT.

Here the CDR3 DNA reads TGTGCCAGCAGTGAGAGGGCAGCTGAAGCTTTCTTT. Protein sequence: CASSERAAEAFF. The V gene is TRBV6-1, the J gene TRBJ1-1; D unclear. V was clipped by 3 bases and J by 6 bases, with 8 bases between them. Germline V gene lookup returns CDR1 MNHNS and CDR2 SASEGT. The length of the CDR3 is 12 residues.

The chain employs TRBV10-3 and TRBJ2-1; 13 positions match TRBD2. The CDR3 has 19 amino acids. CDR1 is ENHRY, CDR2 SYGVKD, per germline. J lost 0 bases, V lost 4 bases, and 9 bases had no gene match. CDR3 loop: CAISGTSGGALSSYNEQFF. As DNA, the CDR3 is TGTGCCATCAGTGGGACTAGCGGGGGAGCGCTAAGCTCCTACAATGAGCAGTTCTTC.

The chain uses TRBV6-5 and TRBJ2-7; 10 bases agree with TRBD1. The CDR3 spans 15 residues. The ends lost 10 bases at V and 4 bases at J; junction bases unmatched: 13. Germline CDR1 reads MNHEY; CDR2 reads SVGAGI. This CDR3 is CATKKGQGRNYEQYF. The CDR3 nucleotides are TGTGCCACCAAGAAGGGACAGGGGCGAAATTACGAGCAGTACTTC.

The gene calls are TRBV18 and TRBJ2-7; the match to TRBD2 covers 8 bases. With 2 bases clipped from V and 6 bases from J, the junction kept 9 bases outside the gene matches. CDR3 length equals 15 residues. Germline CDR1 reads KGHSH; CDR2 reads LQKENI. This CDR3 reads CASSPEAGGGGEQYF. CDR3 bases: TGTGCCAGCTCACCAGAGGCGGGAGGAGGGGGCGAGCAGTACTTC.

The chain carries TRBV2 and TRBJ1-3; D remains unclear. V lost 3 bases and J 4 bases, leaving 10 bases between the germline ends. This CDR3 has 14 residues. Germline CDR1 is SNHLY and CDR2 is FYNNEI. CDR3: CASSDNSIGNTIYF. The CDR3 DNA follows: TGTGCCAGCAGTGACAACTCTATCGGAAACACCATATATTTT.

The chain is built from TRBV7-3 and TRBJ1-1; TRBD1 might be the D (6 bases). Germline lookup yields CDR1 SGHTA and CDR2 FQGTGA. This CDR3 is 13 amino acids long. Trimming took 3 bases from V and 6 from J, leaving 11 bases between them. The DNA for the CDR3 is TGTGCCAGCAGCTTCACCAGGGGCGCTGAAGCTTTCTTT. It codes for CASSFTRGAEAFF.

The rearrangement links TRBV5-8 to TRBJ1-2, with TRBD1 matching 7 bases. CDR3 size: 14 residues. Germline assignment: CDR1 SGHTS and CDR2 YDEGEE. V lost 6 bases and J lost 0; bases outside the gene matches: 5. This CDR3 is CASTTGETNYGYTF. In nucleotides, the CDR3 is TGTGCCAGCACTACAGGGGAAACTAACTATGGCTACACCTTC.

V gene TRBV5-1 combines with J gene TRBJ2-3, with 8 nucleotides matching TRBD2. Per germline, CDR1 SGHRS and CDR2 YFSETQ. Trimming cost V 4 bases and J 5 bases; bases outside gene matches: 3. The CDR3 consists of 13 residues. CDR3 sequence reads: CASSQLAGDTQYF. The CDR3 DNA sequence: TGCGCCAGCAGCCAGCTAGCGGGAGATACGCAGTATTTT.

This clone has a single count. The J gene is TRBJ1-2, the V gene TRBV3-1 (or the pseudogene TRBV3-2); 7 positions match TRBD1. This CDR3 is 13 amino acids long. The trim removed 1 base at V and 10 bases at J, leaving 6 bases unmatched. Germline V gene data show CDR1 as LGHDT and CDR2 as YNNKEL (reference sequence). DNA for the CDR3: TGTGCCAGCAGCCAAGGATATAAGGGGGCCTACACCTTC. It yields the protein CASSQGYKGAYTF.

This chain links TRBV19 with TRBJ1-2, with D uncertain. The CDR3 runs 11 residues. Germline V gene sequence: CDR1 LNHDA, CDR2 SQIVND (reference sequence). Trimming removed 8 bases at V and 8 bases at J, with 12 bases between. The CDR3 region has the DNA TGTGCCAGTCTCGGGTTAGGAGGCTACACCTTC. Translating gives CASLGLGGYTF.

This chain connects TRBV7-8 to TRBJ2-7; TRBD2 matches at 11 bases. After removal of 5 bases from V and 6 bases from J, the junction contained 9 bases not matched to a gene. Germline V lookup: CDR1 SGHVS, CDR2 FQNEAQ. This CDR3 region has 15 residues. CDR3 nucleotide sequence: TGTGCCAGCAGCGCGAAAACTAGCGGGAGACCCGAGCAGTACTTC. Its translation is CASSAKTSGRPEQYF.

The CDR3 sequence is CRGRVLTF. In DNA, the CDR3 is TGTCGAGGCCGGGTCCTGACTTTC. The V and J genes are TRBV19 and TRBJ2-6, with D uncertain. Looked up from germline, CDR1 is LNHDA and CDR2 is SQIVND (reference sequence). This CDR3 region has 8 residues.

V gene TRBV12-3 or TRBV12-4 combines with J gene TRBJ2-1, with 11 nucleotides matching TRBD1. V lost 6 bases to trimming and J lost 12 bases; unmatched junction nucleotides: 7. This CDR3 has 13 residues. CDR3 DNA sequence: TGTGCCAGCAGCCGGGGACAGGGGGTAATGCAGTTCTTC. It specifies CASSRGQGVMQFF.

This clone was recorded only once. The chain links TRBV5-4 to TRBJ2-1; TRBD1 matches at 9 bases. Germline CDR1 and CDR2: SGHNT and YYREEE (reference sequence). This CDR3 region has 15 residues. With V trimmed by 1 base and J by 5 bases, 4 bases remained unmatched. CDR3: CASSLSTGGHNEQFF. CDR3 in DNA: TGTGCCAGCAGCTTGTCAACAGGGGGCCACAATGAGCAGTTCTTC.

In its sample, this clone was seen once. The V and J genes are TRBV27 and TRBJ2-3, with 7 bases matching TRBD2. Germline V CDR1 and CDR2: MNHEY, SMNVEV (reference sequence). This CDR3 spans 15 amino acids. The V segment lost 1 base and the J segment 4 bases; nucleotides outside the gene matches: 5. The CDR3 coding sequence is TGTGCCAGCAGTTTATATGGCGGGAGCGCAGATACGCAGTATTTT. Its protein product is CASSLYGGSADTQYF.

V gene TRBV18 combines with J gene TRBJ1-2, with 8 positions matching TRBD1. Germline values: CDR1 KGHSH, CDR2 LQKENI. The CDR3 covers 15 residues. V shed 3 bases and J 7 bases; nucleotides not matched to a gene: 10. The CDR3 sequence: CASSPRRQGPAGYTF. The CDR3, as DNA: TGTGCCAGCTCACCTCGACGACAGGGGCCGGCTGGCTACACCTTC.

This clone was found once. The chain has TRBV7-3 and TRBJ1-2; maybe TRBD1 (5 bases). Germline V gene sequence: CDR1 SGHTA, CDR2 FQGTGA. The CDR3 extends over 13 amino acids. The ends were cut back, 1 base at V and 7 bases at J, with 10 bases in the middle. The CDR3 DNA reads TGTGCCAGCAGCTTAAGGGCGGGGACTGGCTACACCTTC. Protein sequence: CASSLRAGTGYTF. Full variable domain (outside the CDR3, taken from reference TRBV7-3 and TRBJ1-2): GAGVSQTPSNKVTEKGKYVELRCDPISGHTALYWYRQSLGQGPEFLIYFQGTGAADDSGLPNDRFFAVRPEGSVSTLKIQRTERGDSAVYLCASSLRAGTGYTFGSGTRLTVV.